This T cell receptor beta chain originates from a study of T cell responses to AZD1222 COVID-19 vaccine. This CDR3 comprises 15 residues. V shed 5 bases and J shed 7 bases, with 21 bases lying between them. CDR1 and CDR2 from the germline V gene are SGHVS and FQNEAQ. Produced via immunoSEQ multiplex PCR; TCRdb's table is partial and in-frame only. The table records roughly 160,000 clones, about nine tenths of them present only once. This clone came up once. The source material was peripheral blood, sampled on day 0 of AZD1222 vaccination. The V call is TRBV7-8, the J call TRBJ2-7; D is possibly TRBD1 (6 bases). The clonotype was recovered from an adult in good health. The CDR3 sequence is CASSANPTGFAEQYF. CDR3 coding DNA: TGTGCCAGCAGCGCGAACCCGACAGGCTTCGCTGAGCAGTACTTC.